The 16 T cell receptor beta chains reported below all come from one sample, sequenced in a study of blood T cell repertoires in COVID-19. Data came from immunoSEQ multiplex PCR; TCRdb stores just in-frame clones and leaves some out. The table lists more than 250,000 clones, over 70% of them singletons. The sequenced sample consisted of peripheral blood. The receptors come from a woman between 50 and 59 years old with acute or convalescent COVID-19.

This chain uses TRBV7-9 with TRBJ2-5; a weak D match, TRBD1 (5 bases). Per germline, CDR1 SEHNR and CDR2 FQNEAQ (reference sequence). The CDR3 contains 14 residues. Trimming took off 5 bases at V and 4 bases at J, with 14 bases between the two ends. CDR3 in amino acids: CASSATGLGETQYF. CDR3 sequence (DNA): TGTGCCAGCAGCGCTACAGGTCTAGGAGAGACCCAGTACTTC.

The chain employs TRBV5-4 and TRBJ2-3; 10 bases match TRBD2. Germline lookup yields CDR1 SGHNT and CDR2 YYREEE (reference sequence). This CDR3 contains 16 residues. With V trimmed by 1 base and J by 3 bases, 5 bases remained unmatched. The CDR3 reads CASSLTSSGGTDTQYF. The CDR3 coding sequence is TGTGCCAGCAGCTTGACGTCTAGCGGGGGAACAGATACGCAGTATTTT.

This rearrangement joins TRBV10-1 to TRBJ2-3; maybe TRBD1 (6 bases). Germline CDR1 WNHNN, CDR2 SYGVQD (reference sequence). Trimming shortened V by 7 bases and J by 2 bases, and 10 bases separated the two germline ends. CDR3 length: 13 amino acids. Here the CDR3 DNA reads TGCGCCAGCACCGGACAGAACACAGATACGCAGTATTTT. Protein product: CASTGQNTDTQYF.

The V call is TRBV19, the J call TRBJ2-6; tentative D call: TRBD1 (6 bases). The CDR3 consists of 16 residues. V was shortened by 3 bases and J by 1 base, with 10 bases between the two germline ends. Germline V gene sequence: CDR1 LNHDA, CDR2 SQIVND (reference sequence). CDR3 protein: CASSMTGISGANVLTF. CDR3 coding DNA: TGTGCCAGTAGTATGACAGGAATTTCTGGGGCCAACGTCCTGACTTTC. Full variable domain (missing parts from reference TRBV19 and TRBJ2-6): DGGITQSPKYLFRKEGQNVTLSCEQNLNHDAMYWYRQDPGQGLRLIYYSQIVNDFQKGDIAEGYSVSREKKESFPLTVTSAQKNPTAFYLCASSMTGISGANVLTFGAGSRLTVL.

The genes are TRBV7-2 and TRBJ2-2; tentative D call: TRBD2 (6 bases). CDR1 is SGHTA, CDR2 FQGNSA, per germline. V was trimmed by 3 bases and J by 5 bases, leaving 10 bases between them. This CDR3 has 14 residues. CDR3 amino acids: CASSFWGLTGELFF. For the CDR3, the DNA is TGTGCCAGCAGCTTTTGGGGACTGACCGGGGAGCTGTTTTTT.

The chain couples TRBV6-5 to TRBJ1-2, with a tentative D call TRBD1 (5 bases). This CDR3 has 14 residues. The V end lost 5 bases, the J end lost 4 bases, and 14 bases lay between the germline ends. Germline V CDR1 and CDR2: MNHEY, SVGAGI. Here the CDR3 reads CASSRRRESYGYTF. In DNA, the CDR3 is TGTGCCAGCAGTCGCCGCAGGGAATCCTATGGCTACACCTTC.

In DNA form, the CDR3 reads TGTGCCAGTATTAGGACAGGGTCGAGAACTGAAGCTTTCTTT. Translated: CASIRTGSRTEAFF. The chain couples TRBV19 to TRBJ1-1, with 8 bases matching TRBD1. The V gene end was trimmed by 7 bases and the J gene end by 5 bases; junction bases not matched to a gene: 9. CDR3 length: 14 residues. Germline CDR1 and CDR2: LNHDA and SQIVND (reference sequence).

This clone was detected ten times or more. In DNA, the CDR3 is TGTGCCAGCGAACCACAGGGATTTCACACTGAAGCTTTCTTT. Protein: CASEPQGFHTEAFF. V gene TRBV19 combines with J gene TRBJ1-1, with D maybe TRBD1 (6 bases). Trimming pared 9 bases from V and 3 bases from J, leaving 17 bases between. The CDR3 totals 14 residues. CDR1 is LNHDA, CDR2 SQIVND, per germline (reference sequence). Looking up the rest from reference TRBV19 and TRBJ1-1 gives the full variable domain: DGGITQSPKYLFRKEGQNVTLSCEQNLNHDAMYWYRQDPGQGLRLIYYSQIVNDFQKGDIAEGYSVSREKKESFPLTVTSAQKNPTAFYLCASEPQGFHTEAFFGQGTRLTVV.

The chain is built from TRBV5-1 and TRBJ1-5; 8 bases fit TRBD1. V lost 4 bases and J lost 4; bases outside the gene matches: 7. CDR1 is SGHRS, CDR2 YFSETQ, per germline. CDR3 length: 15 residues. The CDR3 DNA follows: TGCGCCAGCAGCGGGGGACAGGTGGCGAATCAGCCCCAGCATTTT. Protein sequence: CASSGGQVANQPQHF.

This CDR3 is CASSLGLAGVDTQYF. The DNA of the CDR3 is TGTGCCAGCAGCCTGGGACTAGCGGGAGTAGATACGCAGTATTTT. V usage is TRBV7-8 and J usage is TRBJ2-3, with TRBD2 matching 14 bases. The germline V gene has CDR1 SGHVS and CDR2 FQNEAQ. The CDR3 runs 15 residues. V was clipped by 5 bases and J by 5 bases; unmatched bases: 3.

This sequence joins TRBV29-1 and TRBJ2-7; TRBD1 matches 11 bases. The trim removed 3 bases at V and 8 bases at J, leaving 6 bases unmatched. This CDR3 spans 13 amino acids. Germline loops: CDR1 SQVTM, CDR2 ANQGSEA. CDR3 sequence: CSVDGGTGGKQYF. Written as DNA, the CDR3 is TGCAGCGTTGATGGCGGGACAGGGGGTAAGCAGTACTTC.

The chain couples TRBV27 to TRBJ2-3; D possibly corresponds to TRBD2 (6 bases). The CDR3 has 14 amino acids. CDR1 and CDR2 from the germline V gene are MNHEY and SMNVEV (reference sequence). Trimming left V 4 bases short and J 3 bases short, with 11 bases between. CDR3 region: CASSSRDVTDTQYF. Here the CDR3 DNA reads TGTGCCAGCAGTTCGCGGGACGTTACAGATACGCAGTATTTT.

The chain has TRBV19 and TRBJ2-3; 9 bases map to TRBD2. The germline V gene encodes CDR1 LNHDA and CDR2 SQIVND (reference sequence). This CDR3 is 17 amino acids long. Trimming removed 4 bases from V and 2 bases from J; junction bases left unmatched: 10. CDR3 in DNA: TGTGCCAGTAGTACCGGAAAGCTAGCGGGGAACACAGATACGCAGTATTTT. Translation gives CASSTGKLAGNTDTQYF.

J is TRBJ1-4 and V is TRBV7-2, with D possibly TRBD1 on 5 matching bases. The CDR3 sequence is 16 residues long. The V gene's germline CDR1 is SGHTA and CDR2 FQGNSA. V lost 5 bases to trimming and J lost 8 bases, with 21 bases between them. DNA for the CDR3: TGTGCCAGCAGCGGGGCTCGCGGGGGGATAGGGGAAAAACTGTTTTTT. It is translated as CASSGARGGIGEKLFF.

V usage is TRBV5-5 and J usage is TRBJ1-4, with D unclear. Per the germline V gene, CDR1 is SGHKS and CDR2 is YYEKEE (reference sequence). Trimming removed 0 bases at V and 0 bases at J, with 6 bases between. The CDR3 totals 15 residues. This CDR3 is CASSLAVATNEKLFF. The CDR3 DNA sequence: TGTGCCAGCAGCTTGGCGGTTGCAACTAATGAAAAACTGTTTTTT. The entire variable domain, with the rest obtained from reference TRBV5-5 and TRBJ1-4, is as follows: DAGVTQSPTHLIKTRGQQVTLRCSPISGHKSVSWYQQVLGQGPQFIFQYYEKEERGRGNFPDRFSARQFPNYSSELNVNALLLGDSALYLCASSLAVATNEKLFFGSGTQLSVL.

V is TRBV19 and J is TRBJ2-7; TRBD2 is a possible D gene (6 bases). There are 15 residues in the CDR3. Trimming cost V 5 bases and J 5 bases, with 19 bases left between them. Germline V lookup: CDR1 LNHDA, CDR2 SQIVND (reference sequence). Here the CDR3 reads CASSPRGGEFHEQYF. The CDR3 DNA follows: TGTGCCAGTAGTCCCCGAGGAGGGGAGTTCCACGAGCAGTACTTC. The variable domain in full, completed from reference TRBV19 and TRBJ2-7, reads DGGITQSPKYLFRKEGQNVTLSCEQNLNHDAMYWYRQDPGQGLRLIYYSQIVNDFQKGDIAEGYSVSREKKESFPLTVTSAQKNPTAFYLCASSPRGGEFHEQYFGPGTRLTVT.